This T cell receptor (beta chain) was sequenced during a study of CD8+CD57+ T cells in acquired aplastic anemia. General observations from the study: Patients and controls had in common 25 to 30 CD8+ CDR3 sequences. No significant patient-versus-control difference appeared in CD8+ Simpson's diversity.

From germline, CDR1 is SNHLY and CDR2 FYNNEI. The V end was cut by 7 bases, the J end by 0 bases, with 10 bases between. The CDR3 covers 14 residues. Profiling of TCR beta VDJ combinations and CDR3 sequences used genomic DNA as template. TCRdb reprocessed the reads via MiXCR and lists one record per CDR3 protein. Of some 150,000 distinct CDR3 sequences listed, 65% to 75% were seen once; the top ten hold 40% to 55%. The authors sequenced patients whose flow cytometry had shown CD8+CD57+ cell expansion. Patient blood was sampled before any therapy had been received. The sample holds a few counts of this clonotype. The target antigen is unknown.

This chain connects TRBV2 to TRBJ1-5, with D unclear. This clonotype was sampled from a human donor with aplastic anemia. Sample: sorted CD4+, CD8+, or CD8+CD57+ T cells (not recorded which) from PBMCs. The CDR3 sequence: CASKRGYSNQPQHF. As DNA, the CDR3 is TGTGCCAGCAAACGGGGTTATAGCAATCAGCCCCAGCATTTT.